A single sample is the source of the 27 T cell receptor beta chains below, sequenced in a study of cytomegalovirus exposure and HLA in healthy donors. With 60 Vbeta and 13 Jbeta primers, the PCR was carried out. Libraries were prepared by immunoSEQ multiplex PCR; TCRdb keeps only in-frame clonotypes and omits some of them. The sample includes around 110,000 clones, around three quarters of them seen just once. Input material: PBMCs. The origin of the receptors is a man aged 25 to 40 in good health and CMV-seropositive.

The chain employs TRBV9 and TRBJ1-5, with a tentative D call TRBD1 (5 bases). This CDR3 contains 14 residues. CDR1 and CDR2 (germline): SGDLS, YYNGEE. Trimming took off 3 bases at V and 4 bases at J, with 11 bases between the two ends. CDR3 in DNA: TGTGCCAGCAGCGGCGGGACCTTGAATCAGCCCCAGCATTTT. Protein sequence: CASSGGTLNQPQHF.

CDR3 coding DNA: TGTGCCAGCAGTGACGCGACAGTCTCACCCCTCCACTTT. Translating gives CASSDATVSPLHF. The V and J genes are TRBV2 and TRBJ1-6; a possible D gene is TRBD1 (5 bases). CDR1 and CDR2 from the germline V gene are SNHLY and FYNNEI. The CDR3 has 13 amino acids. Trimming shortened V by 3 bases and J by 10 bases, and 10 bases separated the two germline ends.

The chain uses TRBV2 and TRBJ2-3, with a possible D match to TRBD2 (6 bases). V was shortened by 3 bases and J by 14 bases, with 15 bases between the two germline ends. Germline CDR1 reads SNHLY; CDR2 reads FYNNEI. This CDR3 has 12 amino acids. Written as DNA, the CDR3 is TGTGCCAGCAGTGACCTCGCGGGGCAGCCGTATTTT. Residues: CASSDLAGQPYF.

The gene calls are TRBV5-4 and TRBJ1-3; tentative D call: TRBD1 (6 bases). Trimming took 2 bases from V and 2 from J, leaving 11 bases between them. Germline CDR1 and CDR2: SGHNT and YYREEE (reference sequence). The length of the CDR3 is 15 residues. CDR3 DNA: TGTGCCAGCAGCTTTCGGGGGGCCCCTGGAAACACCATATATTTT. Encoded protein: CASSFRGAPGNTIYF.

The chain's CDR3 is CASSPGFGNQPQHF. CDR3 in DNA: TGTGCCAGCAGCCCGGGTTTTGGCAATCAGCCCCAGCATTTT. The chain uses TRBV7-9 and TRBJ1-5, with D uncertain. Germline lookup yields CDR1 SEHNR and CDR2 FQNEAQ (reference sequence). V lost 5 bases to trimming and J lost 2 bases, with 10 bases between them. CDR3 length: 14 amino acids.

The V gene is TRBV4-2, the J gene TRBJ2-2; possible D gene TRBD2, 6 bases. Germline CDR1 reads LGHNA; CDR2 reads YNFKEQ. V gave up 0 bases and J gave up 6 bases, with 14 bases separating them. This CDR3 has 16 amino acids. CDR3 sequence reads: CASSQDGWRAAGELFF. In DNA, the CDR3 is TGTGCCAGCAGCCAAGACGGCTGGAGGGCGGCCGGGGAGCTGTTTTTT.

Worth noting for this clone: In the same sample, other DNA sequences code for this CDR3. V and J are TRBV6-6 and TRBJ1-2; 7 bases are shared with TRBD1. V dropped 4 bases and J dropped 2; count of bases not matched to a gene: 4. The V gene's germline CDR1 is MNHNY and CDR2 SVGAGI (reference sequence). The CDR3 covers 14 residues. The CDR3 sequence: CASSFTGQNYGYTF. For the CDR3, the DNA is TGTGCCAGCAGTTTCACGGGACAGAACTATGGCTACACCTTC.

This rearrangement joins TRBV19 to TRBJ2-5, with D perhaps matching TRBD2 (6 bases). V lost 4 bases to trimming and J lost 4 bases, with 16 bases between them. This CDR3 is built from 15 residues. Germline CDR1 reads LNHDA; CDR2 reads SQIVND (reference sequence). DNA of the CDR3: TGTGCCAGTAGTAGGGGGGACTTTCCGGGAGAGACCCAGTACTTC. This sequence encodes CASSRGDFPGETQYF. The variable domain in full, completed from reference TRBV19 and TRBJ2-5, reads DGGITQSPKYLFRKEGQNVTLSCEQNLNHDAMYWYRQDPGQGLRLIYYSQIVNDFQKGDIAEGYSVSREKKESFPLTVTSAQKNPTAFYLCASSRGDFPGETQYFGPGTRLLVL.

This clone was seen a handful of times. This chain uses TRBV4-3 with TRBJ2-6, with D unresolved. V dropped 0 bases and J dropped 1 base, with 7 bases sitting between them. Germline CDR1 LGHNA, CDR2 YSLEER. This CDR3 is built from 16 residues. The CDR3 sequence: CASSQDPPSGANVLTF. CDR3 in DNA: TGCGCCAGCAGCCAAGACCCCCCATCTGGGGCCAACGTCCTGACTTTC.

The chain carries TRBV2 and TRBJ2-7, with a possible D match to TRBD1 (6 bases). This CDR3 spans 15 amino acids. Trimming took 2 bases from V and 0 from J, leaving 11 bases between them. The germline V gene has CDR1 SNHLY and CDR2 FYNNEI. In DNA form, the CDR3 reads TGTGCCAGCAGTGAATCCTCAGGGGCCTCCTACGAGCAGTACTTC. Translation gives CASSESSGASYEQYF.

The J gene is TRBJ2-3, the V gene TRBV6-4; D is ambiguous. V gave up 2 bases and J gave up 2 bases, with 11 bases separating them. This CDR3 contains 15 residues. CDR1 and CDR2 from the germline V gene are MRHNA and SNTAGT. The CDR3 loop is CASSDKASDTDTQYF. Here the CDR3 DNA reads TGTGCCAGCAGTGACAAGGCGAGCGACACAGATACGCAGTATTTT.

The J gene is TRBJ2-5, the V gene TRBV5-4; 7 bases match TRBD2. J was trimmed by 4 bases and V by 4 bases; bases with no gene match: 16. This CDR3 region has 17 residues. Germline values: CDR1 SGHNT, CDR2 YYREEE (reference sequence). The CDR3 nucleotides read TGTGCCAGCAGCCCCCGGAGTGGCGGGAGTAGTGGAGAGACCCAGTACTTC. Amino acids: CASSPRSGGSSGETQYF.

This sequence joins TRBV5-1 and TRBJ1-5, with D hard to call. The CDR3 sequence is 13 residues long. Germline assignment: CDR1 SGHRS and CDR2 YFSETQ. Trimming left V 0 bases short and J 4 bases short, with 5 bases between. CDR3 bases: TGCGCCAGCAGCTTGGGAGAGAATCAGCCCCAGCATTTT. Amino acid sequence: CASSLGENQPQHF.

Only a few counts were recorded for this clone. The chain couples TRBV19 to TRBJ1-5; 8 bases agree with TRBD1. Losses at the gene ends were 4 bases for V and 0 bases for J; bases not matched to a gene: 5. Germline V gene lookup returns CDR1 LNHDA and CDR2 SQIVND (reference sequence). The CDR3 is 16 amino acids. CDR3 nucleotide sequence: TGTGCCAGTAGTAGCCCCGGGACAGGTAGCAATCAGCCCCAGCATTTT. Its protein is CASSSPGTGSNQPQHF.

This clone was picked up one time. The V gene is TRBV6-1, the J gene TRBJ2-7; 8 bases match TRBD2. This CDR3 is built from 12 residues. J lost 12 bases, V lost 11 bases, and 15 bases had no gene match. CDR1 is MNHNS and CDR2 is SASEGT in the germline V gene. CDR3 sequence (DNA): TGTGCCGGCGGGACGGGGGGGATCGATAGGTACTTC. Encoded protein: CAGGTGGIDRYF.

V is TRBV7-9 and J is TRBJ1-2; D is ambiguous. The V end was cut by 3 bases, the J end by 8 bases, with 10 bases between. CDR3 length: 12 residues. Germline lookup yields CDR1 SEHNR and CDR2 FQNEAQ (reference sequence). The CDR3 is CASSFGDLGYTF. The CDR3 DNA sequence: TGTGCCAGCAGCTTCGGGGATTTGGGCTACACCTTC.

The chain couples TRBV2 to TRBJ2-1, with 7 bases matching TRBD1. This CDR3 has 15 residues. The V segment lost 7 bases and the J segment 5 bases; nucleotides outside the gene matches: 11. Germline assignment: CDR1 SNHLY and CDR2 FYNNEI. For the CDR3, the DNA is TGTGCCAGCATGCCATGGGACAGAAAAAACAATGAGCAGTTCTTC. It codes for CASMPWDRKNNEQFF.

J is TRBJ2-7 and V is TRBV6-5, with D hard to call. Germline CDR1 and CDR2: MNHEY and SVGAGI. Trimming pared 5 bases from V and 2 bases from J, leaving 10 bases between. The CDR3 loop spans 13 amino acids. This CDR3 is CASSGHLTYEQYF. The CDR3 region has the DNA TGTGCCAGCAGTGGGCATCTCACCTACGAGCAGTACTTC.

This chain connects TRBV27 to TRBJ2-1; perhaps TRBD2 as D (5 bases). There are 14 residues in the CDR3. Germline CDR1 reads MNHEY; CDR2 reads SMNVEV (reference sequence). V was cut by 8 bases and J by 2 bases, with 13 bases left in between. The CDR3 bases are TGTGCCAGCGGACGACTCGGGACCTACAATGAGCAGTTCTTC. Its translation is CASGRLGTYNEQFF.

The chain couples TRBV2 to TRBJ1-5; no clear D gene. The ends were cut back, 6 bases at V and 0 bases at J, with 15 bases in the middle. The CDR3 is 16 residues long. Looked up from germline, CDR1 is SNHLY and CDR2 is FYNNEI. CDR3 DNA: TGTGCCAGCAGGAACCCCGTTGGAGCTAGCAATCAGCCCCAGCATTTT. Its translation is CASRNPVGASNQPQHF.

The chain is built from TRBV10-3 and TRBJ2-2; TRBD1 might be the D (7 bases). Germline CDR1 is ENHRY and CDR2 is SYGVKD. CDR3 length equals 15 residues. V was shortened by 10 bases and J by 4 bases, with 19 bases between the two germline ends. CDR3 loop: CATAGQPPSTGELFF. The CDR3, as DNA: TGTGCCACCGCGGGACAGCCCCCGAGCACCGGGGAGCTGTTTTTT.

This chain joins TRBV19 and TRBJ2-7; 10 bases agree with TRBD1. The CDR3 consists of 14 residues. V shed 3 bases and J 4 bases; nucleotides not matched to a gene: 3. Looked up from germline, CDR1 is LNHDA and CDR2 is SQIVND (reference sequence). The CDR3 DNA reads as TGTGCCAGTAGTATGGGACAGGGGTTTTACGAGCAGTACTTC. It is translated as CASSMGQGFYEQYF.

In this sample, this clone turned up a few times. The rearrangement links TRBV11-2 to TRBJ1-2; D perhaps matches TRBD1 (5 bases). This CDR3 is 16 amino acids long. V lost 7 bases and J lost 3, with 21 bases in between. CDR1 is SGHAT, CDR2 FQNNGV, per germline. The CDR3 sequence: CASNSPTGRLDYGYTF. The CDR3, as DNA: TGTGCCAGCAACAGCCCCACAGGTCGGCTTGACTATGGCTACACCTTC.

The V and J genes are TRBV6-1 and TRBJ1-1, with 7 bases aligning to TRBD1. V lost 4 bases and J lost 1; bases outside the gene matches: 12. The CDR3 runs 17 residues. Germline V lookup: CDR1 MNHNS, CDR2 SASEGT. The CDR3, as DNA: TGTGCCAGCAGTGTCACACCCCATAGGACAGGGAACACTGAAGCTTTCTTT. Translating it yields CASSVTPHRTGNTEAFF.

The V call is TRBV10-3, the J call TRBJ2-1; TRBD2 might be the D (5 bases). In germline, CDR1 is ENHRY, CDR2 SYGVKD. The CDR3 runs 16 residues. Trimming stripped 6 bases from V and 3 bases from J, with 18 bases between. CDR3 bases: TGTGCCATCAGAGGGTTGAGCGGACTTAACTACAATGAGCAGTTCTTC. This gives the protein CAIRGLSGLNYNEQFF.

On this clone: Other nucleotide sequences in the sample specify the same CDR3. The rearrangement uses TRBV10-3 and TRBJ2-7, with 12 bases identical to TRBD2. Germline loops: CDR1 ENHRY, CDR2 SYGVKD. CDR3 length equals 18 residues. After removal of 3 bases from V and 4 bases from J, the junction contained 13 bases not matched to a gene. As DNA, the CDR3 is TGTGCCATCAGTGAACTCGAGACTAGCGGGAGACTTCCTTACGAGCAGTACTTC. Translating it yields CAISELETSGRLPYEQYF.

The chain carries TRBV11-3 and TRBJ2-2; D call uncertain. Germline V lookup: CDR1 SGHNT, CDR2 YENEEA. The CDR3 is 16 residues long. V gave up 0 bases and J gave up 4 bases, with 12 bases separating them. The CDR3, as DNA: TGTGCCAGCAGCTTAGATATGCAGGCCTTCACCGGGGAGCTGTTTTTT. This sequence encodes CASSLDMQAFTGELFF.